The next 8 T cell receptor beta chains were all read from a single sample in a study of blood T cell repertoires in COVID-19. Sequenced by immunoSEQ multiplex PCR; TCRdb stores in-frame clones only, minus some. The table records some 78,000 clones, around 80% of them present only once. The source material was peripheral blood. Every receptor here comes from a man between 60 and 70 years old with active or convalescent COVID-19.

The CDR3 sequence: CASSLDGGSVVYNEQFF. The CDR3 DNA reads as TGTGCCAGCAGCTTAGATGGGGGCTCCGTAGTGTACAATGAGCAGTTCTTC. This chain connects TRBV7-9 to TRBJ2-1; D may be TRBD1 (6 bases). Germline CDR1 and CDR2: SEHNR and FQNEAQ (reference sequence). V lost 1 base, J lost 4 bases, and 17 bases lay in between. This CDR3 has 17 amino acids.

This sequence joins TRBV6-1 and TRBJ1-6; D unresolved. The V end was cut by 5 bases, the J end by 10 bases, with 18 bases between. The CDR3 length is 15 residues. CDR1 is MNHNS and CDR2 is SASEGT in the germline V gene. The CDR3 loop is CASSSSRVSRSPLHF. Here the CDR3 DNA reads TGTGCCAGCAGTTCTAGTCGAGTTTCTCGCTCACCCCTCCACTTT.

The chain has TRBV3-1 (or the pseudogene TRBV3-2) and TRBJ1-2; D is unclear. V lost 0 bases and J lost 7, with 18 bases in between. Germline V gene sequence: CDR1 LGHDT, CDR2 YNNKEL (reference sequence). The length of the CDR3 is 16 residues. As DNA, the CDR3 is TGTGCCAGCAGCCAAGATATGCGGGCGGGGATGGGTGGCTACACCTTC. It codes for CASSQDMRAGMGGYTF.

The CDR3 protein is CASSQEGTPRSGNTIYF. The CDR3 DNA is TGTGCCAGCAGCCAAGAGGGGACACCTAGGTCTGGAAACACCATATATTTT. V gene TRBV4-2 combines with J gene TRBJ1-3; maybe TRBD1 (6 bases). The CDR3 is 17 residues long. V gave up 0 bases and J gave up 1 base, with 13 bases separating them. The germline CDR1 and CDR2 sequences are LGHNA and YNFKEQ.

This chain uses TRBV4-1 with TRBJ2-3; TRBD2 matches 9 bases. This CDR3 contains 19 residues. Germline V lookup: CDR1 MGHRA, CDR2 YSYEKL. Trimming took 1 base from V and 4 from J; bases not matched to a gene: 15. DNA for the CDR3: TGCGCCAGCAGCCAAGGTAAACTACTAGGACTAGCGAAGGCAGATACGCAGTATTTT. Translating gives CASSQGKLLGLAKADTQYF.

This chain joins TRBV7-9 and TRBJ2-3, with D possibly TRBD2 on 5 matching bases. Germline CDR1 SEHNR, CDR2 FQNEAQ (reference sequence). V was shortened by 2 bases and J by 6 bases, with 9 bases between the two germline ends. The CDR3 covers 13 residues. In DNA, the CDR3 is TGTGCCAGCAGCTTATCTCAGCGGGATACGCAGTATTTT. The encoded protein is CASSLSQRDTQYF. The complete variable domain, with remaining parts taken from reference TRBV7-9 and TRBJ2-3, reads DTGVSQNPRHKITKRGQNVTFRCDPISEHNRLYWYRQTLGQGPEFLTYFQNEAQLEKSRLLSDRFSAERPKGSFSTLEIQRTEQGDSAMYLCASSLSQRDTQYFGPGTRLTVL.

The genes are TRBV27 and TRBJ1-5; 11 positions match TRBD1. J gave up 0 bases and V 5 bases, and 6 bases lay outside the gene matches. Germline CDR1 reads MNHEY; CDR2 reads SMNVEV (reference sequence). The CDR3 covers 17 residues. CDR3 region: CASSPGTGGYSNQPQHF. CDR3 coding DNA: TGTGCCAGCAGTCCTGGGACAGGGGGGTATAGCAATCAGCCCCAGCATTTT.

The genes are TRBV27 and TRBJ2-5; 8 bases match TRBD2. V shed 0 bases, J shed 9 bases, and the junction held 6 bases outside the gene matches. CDR1 is MNHEY, CDR2 SMNVEV, per germline (reference sequence). The CDR3 has 14 residues. The CDR3 is CASSLSFSGESQYF. CDR3 DNA sequence: TGTGCCAGCAGTTTATCGTTTAGCGGGGAGTCCCAGTACTTC.